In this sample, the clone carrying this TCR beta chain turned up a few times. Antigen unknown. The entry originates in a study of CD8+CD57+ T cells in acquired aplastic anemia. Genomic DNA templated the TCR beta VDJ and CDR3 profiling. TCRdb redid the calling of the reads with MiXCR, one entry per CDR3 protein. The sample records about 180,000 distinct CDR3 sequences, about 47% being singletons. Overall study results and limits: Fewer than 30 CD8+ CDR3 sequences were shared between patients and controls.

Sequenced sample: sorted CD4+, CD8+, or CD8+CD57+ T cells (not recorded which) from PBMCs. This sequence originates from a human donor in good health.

The CDR3 DNA sequence: TGTGCCAGCATTACCGGGACTCCCCCTCGGGCTTTCTTT. Its translation is CASITGTPPRAFF. The J gene is TRBJ1-1, the V gene TRBV6-1, with D tentatively TRBD1 (5 bases). The CDR3 extends over 13 amino acids. Germline values: CDR1 MNHNS, CDR2 SASEGT. V was clipped by 7 bases and J by 11 bases, with 20 bases between them.